This is a list of T cell receptor beta chains from one sample in a study of shared clonotypes between healthy human individuals. Sequencing used immunoSEQ multiplex PCR; TCRdb keeps in-frame clones, though not all of them. The table lists about 490,000 clones, approximately 78% of them singletons. Material for sequencing was PBMCs. Receptors originate from a woman in her forties in good health. Some clones in this sample may be carry-over from other donors' samples. Both conserved end residues are part of each CDR3. Fields, in order: V gene, clone size, J gene, D gene, CDR3 protein, CDR3 DNA. D genes are given only for firm matches. The size of a clone is reported for some rows only, either as once, few or many, or as a class for expanded clones.

TRBV29-1,NA,TRBJ1-2,TRBD1,CSVDGTGTAFYGYTF,TGCAGCGTTGACGGTACGGGGACAGCCTTCTATGGCTACACCTTC
TRBV11-3,NA,TRBJ2-2,TRBD1,CASSQTGTDNTGEPFF,TGTGCCAGCAGCCAAACCGGGACAGATAACACCGGGGAGCCGTTTTTT
TRBV11-2,NA,TRBJ2-1,NA,CASSLGSLRAVTYNEQFF,TGTGCCAGCAGCTTAGGTTCCTTAAGGGCCGTGACCTACAATGAGCAGTTCTTC
TRBV29-1,NA,TRBJ2-7,TRBD2,CSVGVGGAYEQYF,TGCAGCGTGGGGGTTGGGGGGGCCTACGAGCAGTACTTC
TRBV21-1,NA,TRBJ2-1,NA,CASRRGTSGRSYNEQFF,TGTGCCAGCAGAAGGGGGACTAGCGGGAGGAGTTACAATGAGCAGTTCTTC
TRBV29-1,NA,TRBJ1-1,NA,CSVGFSTEAFF,TGCAGCGTCGGGTTTAGCACTGAAGCTTTCTTT
TRBV15,NA,TRBJ2-1,TRBD2,CATSGTSGDPYNEQFF,TGTGCCACCAGCGGAACTAGCGGGGACCCTTACAATGAGCAGTTCTTC
TRBV30,NA,TRBJ2-3,TRBD2,CAWTPRLAGTDTQYF,TGTGCCTGGACTCCTCGACTAGCAGGCACAGATACGCAGTATTTT
TRBV10-3,few,TRBJ2-7,TRBD1,CANARTGVNEQYF,TGTGCCAATGCACGGACAGGGGTAAACGAGCAGTACTTC
TRBV5-1,NA,TRBJ1-2,NA,CASSLVTGGTYGYTF,TGCGCCAGCAGCTTGGTGACCGGAGGGACCTATGGCTACACCTTC
TRBV10-1,NA,TRBJ2-7,TRBD1,CASSEPSRQGPKSYEQYF,TGCGCCAGCAGTGAGCCCTCGAGACAGGGCCCTAAGTCCTACGAGCAGTACTTC
TRBV4-1,NA,TRBJ1-2,TRBD1,CASSQRTGGEGYTF,TGCGCCAGCAGCCAACGGACAGGGGGTGAAGGCTACACCTTC
TRBV30,NA,TRBJ2-2,TRBD2,CAWGGLAGVIIVQELFF,TGTGCCTGGGGCGGACTAGCGGGAGTAATAATTGTTCAGGAGCTGTTTTTT
TRBV5-1,NA,TRBJ2-1,NA,CASSLERSSYNEQFF,TGCGCCAGCAGCTTGGAGCGGAGCTCCTACAATGAGCAGTTCTTC
TRBV4-1,NA,TRBJ1-4,NA,CASSQRLAEKLFF,TGCGCCAGCAGCCAAAGATTGGCCGAAAAACTGTTTTTT
TRBV28,NA,TRBJ2-5,NA,CASSWGGGETQYF,TGTGCCAGCAGTTGGGGAGGGGGGGAGACCCAGTACTTC
TRBV25-1,NA,TRBJ2-7,TRBD2,CASSEGTSGFYEQYF,TGTGCCAGCAGTGAGGGGACTAGCGGATTCTACGAGCAGTACTTC
TRBV7-2,NA,TRBJ2-1,NA,CASSSLYNEQFF,TGTGCCAGCAGCTCTTTATACAATGAGCAGTTCTTC
TRBV29-1,NA,TRBJ2-5,NA,CSVGTTTQETQYF,TGCAGCGTTGGTACTACTACGCAAGAGACCCAGTACTTC